One and the same sample provided the 7 T cell receptor beta chains below, sequenced in a study of OX40 agonist ivuxolimab in advanced cancers. Assay: immunoSEQ multiplex PCR; the TCRdb copy retains only in-frame clones and omits some. The data show around 50,000 clones, about 88% seen once. Sequences were derived from CD4+ or CD8+ T cells sorted from blood, sampled in a trial of the OX40 agonist ivuxolimab. These receptors were taken from an adult with an advanced solid tumor such as melanoma, head and neck, liver or kidney cancer.

For this clone: At one boundary the junction diverges from the germline segment, which might be a read error. V usage is TRBV2 and J usage is TRBJ1-2; D not resolved. The germline gives CDR1 SNHLY, CDR2 FYNNEI. The CDR3 runs 14 residues. The DNA of the CDR3 is TGTGCCAGCAGCGAAGCGTCAGCTAACTATGGCTACACCTTC. Translated, it gives CASSEASANYGYTF.

This chain links TRBV23-1 with TRBJ2-3, with D hard to call. Being an ORF, TRBV23-1 has a function that is uncertain. Deletions cut 0 bases from V and 2 bases from J, with 9 bases between. The CDR3 contains 15 residues. The CDR3 sequence: CASSQSLDFTDTQYF. The CDR3 nucleotides are TGCGCCAGCAGTCAATCGCTCGATTTCACAGATACGCAGTATTTT.

This chain links TRBV6-5 with TRBJ1-4; D gene unclear. This CDR3 region has 16 residues. Trimming cost V 2 bases and J 3 bases, with 13 bases left between them. Germline V gene lookup returns CDR1 MNHEY and CDR2 SVGAGI. CDR3 nucleotide sequence: TGTGCCAGCAGTTACGGAATTTCCGCGGCTAATGAAAAACTGTTTTTT. It codes for CASSYGISAANEKLFF.

This clone has just a few counts. The chain has TRBV7-9 and TRBJ1-1; D not resolved. CDR1 is SEHNR, CDR2 FQNEAQ, per germline (reference sequence). The CDR3 runs 13 residues. Between the trimmed V and J ends, which lost 4 bases and 2 bases, there was a span of 8 bases. In DNA, the CDR3 is TGTGCCAGCAGCTCCCAGGTTAACACTGAAGCTTTCTTT. Translation gives CASSSQVNTEAFF.

V and J are TRBV9 and TRBJ2-3; tentative D call: TRBD1 (6 bases). The V gene lost 3 bases and the J gene lost 2 bases, with 7 bases spanning the gap. This CDR3 is built from 13 residues. The germline V gene encodes CDR1 SGDLS and CDR2 YYNGEE. This chain's CDR3 is CASSGDNTDTQYF. CDR3 nucleotide sequence: TGTGCCAGCAGCGGGGACAACACAGATACGCAGTATTTT.

The rearrangement links TRBV7-6 to TRBJ1-6; D uncertain. The CDR3 has 13 amino acids. CDR1 and CDR2 (germline): SGHVS, FNYEAQ. Trimming removed 1 base at V and 10 bases at J, with 8 bases between. The CDR3: CASSLGRQSPLHF. The CDR3 DNA is TGTGCCAGCAGCTTAGGAAGGCAATCACCCCTCCACTTT. Complete variable domain (other parts from reference TRBV7-6 and TRBJ1-6): GAGVSQSPRYKVTKRGQDVALRCDPISGHVSLYWYRQALGQGPEFLTYFNYEAQQDKSGLPNDRFSAERPEGSISTLTIQRTEQRDSAMYRCASSLGRQSPLHFGNGTRLTVT.

The rearrangement uses TRBV5-1 and TRBJ2-5; 9 positions agree with TRBD2. The J call is uncertain, as TRBJ2-7 better fits the DNA end. Per germline, CDR1 SGHRS and CDR2 YFSETQ. CDR3 length equals 16 residues. CDR3 loop: CASSGLAGAGAYEQYF. The CDR3 coding sequence is TGCGCCAGCAGCGGGTTAGCGGGAGCTGGGGCCTACGAGCAGTACTTC.